This TCR beta chain was found in a study of cytomegalovirus exposure and HLA in healthy donors. Study findings and constraints: TCR beta sequences numbering some 17,000 were associated with HLA alleles at 0.05 false discovery rate in a later analysis. Serostatus for CMV was the only available immune exposure information. In vitro, three CMV-associated chains proved specific for CMV antigens.

PCR used 60 Vbeta primers and 13 Jbeta primers. The table came from immunoSEQ multiplex PCR; TCRdb's copy has only in-frame clones and leaves some out. The sample yields roughly 150,000 clones, over 75% seen once. The CDR3 loop spans 13 amino acids. Germline V gene lookup returns CDR1 MNHNS and CDR2 SASEGT. Trimming cost V 6 bases and J 7 bases, with 16 bases left between them. It was healthy bone marrow donors who served as donors. A note on this clone: Its specificity is unknown.

The genes are TRBV6-1 and TRBJ2-7, with D tentatively TRBD1 (6 bases). The sample taken for sequencing was PBMCs. The sequence was obtained from a male donor in good health and CMV-seronegative. CDR3 sequence reads: CASSPSDSREQYF. The DNA for the CDR3 is TGTGCCAGCAGCCCGTCGGACAGTCGGGAGCAGTACTTC.